This TCR beta chain was documented in a study of OX40 agonist ivuxolimab in advanced cancers. Across the whole study: From about 20 to 79 years was the age range, with a mean of roughly 64 years, and around 84% were male. Three patients, one with hepatocellular carcinoma and two with cutaneous melanoma, responded partially. Study-wide points: Normalized T-cell clonal expansion was also low in some nonresponders.

Regarding this clone: Antigen specificity is unknown.

Measured with immunoSEQ multiplex PCR; TCRdb has only the in-frame clones, and not every one. The sample consists of approximately 69,000 clones, around four fifths of them appearing once. Patients were ruled out by autoimmune disease history or systemic immunosuppression. Unmatched junction bases numbered 7, after V lost 4 bases and J lost 5 bases. This CDR3 is built from 15 residues. Germline loops: CDR1 SGHRS, CDR2 YFSETQ. Specimen: CD4+ or CD8+ T cells sorted from blood, collected in a trial of the OX40 agonist ivuxolimab. The chain has TRBV5-1 and TRBJ2-1; 9 nucleotides align to TRBD1. The clonotype comes from an adult with an advanced solid tumor such as melanoma, head and neck, liver or kidney cancer. Here the CDR3 reads CASSLQGAVDNEQFF. The DNA of the CDR3 is TGCGCCAGCAGCCTACAGGGGGCTGTCGACAATGAGCAGTTCTTC.